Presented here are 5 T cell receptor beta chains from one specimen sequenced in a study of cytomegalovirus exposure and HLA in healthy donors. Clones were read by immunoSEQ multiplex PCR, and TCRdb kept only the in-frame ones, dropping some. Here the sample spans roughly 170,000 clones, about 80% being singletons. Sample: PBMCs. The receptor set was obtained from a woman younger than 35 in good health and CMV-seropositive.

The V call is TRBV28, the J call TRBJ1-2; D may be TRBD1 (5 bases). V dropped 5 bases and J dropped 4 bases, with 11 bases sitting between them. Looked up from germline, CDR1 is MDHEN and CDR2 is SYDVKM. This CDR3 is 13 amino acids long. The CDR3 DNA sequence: TGTGCCAGCAGTCAACCGACAGTCTATGGCTACACCTTC. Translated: CASSQPTVYGYTF.

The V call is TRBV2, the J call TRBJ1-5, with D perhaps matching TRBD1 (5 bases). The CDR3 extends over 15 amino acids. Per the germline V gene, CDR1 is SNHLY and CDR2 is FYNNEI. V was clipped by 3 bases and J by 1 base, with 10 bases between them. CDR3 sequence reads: CASSDGAGSNQPQHF. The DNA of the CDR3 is TGTGCCAGCAGTGACGGGGCGGGAAGCAATCAGCCCCAGCATTTT. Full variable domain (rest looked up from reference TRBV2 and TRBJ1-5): EPEVTQTPSHQVTQMGQEVILRCVPISNHLYFYWYRQILGQKVEFLVSFYNNEISEKSEIFDDQFSVERPDGSNFTLKIRSTKLEDSAMYFCASSDGAGSNQPQHFGDGTRLSIL.

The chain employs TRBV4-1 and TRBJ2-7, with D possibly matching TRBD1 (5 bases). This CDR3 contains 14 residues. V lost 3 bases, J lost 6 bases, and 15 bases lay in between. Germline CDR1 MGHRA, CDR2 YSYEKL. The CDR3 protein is CASSHPTLGAEQYF. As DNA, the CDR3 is TGCGCCAGCAGCCATCCGACGTTAGGGGCCGAGCAGTACTTC.

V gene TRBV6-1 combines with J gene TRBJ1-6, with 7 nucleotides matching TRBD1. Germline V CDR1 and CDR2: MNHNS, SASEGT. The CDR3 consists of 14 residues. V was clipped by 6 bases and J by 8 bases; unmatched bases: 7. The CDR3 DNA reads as TGTGCCAGCAGCCGCGACAGGGAACATTCACCCCTCCACTTT. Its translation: CASSRDREHSPLHF.

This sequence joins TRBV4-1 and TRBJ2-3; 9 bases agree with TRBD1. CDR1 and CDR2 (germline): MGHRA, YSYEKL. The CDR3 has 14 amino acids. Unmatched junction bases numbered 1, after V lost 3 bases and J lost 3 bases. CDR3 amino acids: CASSQGTGTDTQYF. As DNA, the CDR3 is TGCGCCAGCAGCCAGGGGACAGGGACAGATACGCAGTATTTT.